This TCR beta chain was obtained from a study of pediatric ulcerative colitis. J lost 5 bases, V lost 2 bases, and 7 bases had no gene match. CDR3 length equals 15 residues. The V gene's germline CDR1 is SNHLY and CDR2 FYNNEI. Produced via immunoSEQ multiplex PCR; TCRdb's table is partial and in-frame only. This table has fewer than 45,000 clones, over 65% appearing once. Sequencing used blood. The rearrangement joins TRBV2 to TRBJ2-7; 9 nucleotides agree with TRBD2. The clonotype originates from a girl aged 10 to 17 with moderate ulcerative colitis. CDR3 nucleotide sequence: TGTGCCAGCAGTGAAAGTATTAGCGGGAGCGACGAGCAGTACTTC. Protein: CASSESISGSDEQYF.